These T cell receptor beta chains were read from a single sample in a study of blood T cell repertoires in COVID-19. The method was immunoSEQ multiplex PCR; TCRdb's version includes in-frame clones alone and lacks a portion of them. Of 300,000 or so clones in the sample, roughly 90% were seen once. The specimen sequenced was peripheral blood. Receptors originate from a woman aged 30 to 39 with COVID-19, enrolled during active disease. The CDR3 runs from the conserved cysteine through the conserved F or W. The D gene is left open where the match is weak. Clone size is not always given. Where it is, it says once, few, many or a class for expanded clones.

clone_size,d_call,v_call,j_call,cdr3_aa,cdr3_nt
once,.,TRBV10-1,TRBJ1-1,CASSERQGNTEAFF,TGCGCCAGCAGTGAGAGGCAGGGGAACACTGAAGCTTTCTTT
.,.,TRBV7-9,TRBJ1-5,CASSDTLGGNQPQHF,TGTGCCAGCAGCGATACCCTCGGGGGCAATCAGCCCCAGCATTTT
.,.,TRBV5-5,TRBJ2-6,CASSQEGTRSGANVLTF,TGTGCCAGCAGCCAAGAAGGGACACGCTCTGGGGCCAACGTCCTGACTTTC
.,TRBD1,TRBV15,TRBJ1-1,CATSITGDTEAFF,TGTGCCACCAGCATTACAGGGGACACTGAAGCTTTCTTT
.,TRBD1,TRBV19,TRBJ2-5,CASSQPGQGEETQYF,TGTGCCAGTAGTCAACCGGGACAGGGAGAAGAGACCCAGTACTTC
.,.,TRBV6-1,TRBJ1-3,CASSEFWRYGNTIYF,TGTGCCAGCAGTGAATTCTGGAGGTACGGAAACACCATATATTTT
.,.,TRBV7-2,TRBJ1-1,CASSPSGGEGTEAFF,TGTGCCAGCAGCCCATCGGGAGGAGAGGGCACTGAAGCTTTCTTT
.,.,TRBV3-1/TRBV3-2,TRBJ2-3,CASSQPIGTPFSTDTQYF,TGTGCCAGCAGCCAACCGATCGGGACACCCTTTAGCACAGATACGCAGTATTTT
.,TRBD1,TRBV30,TRBJ1-5,CAWSSTGEQPQHF,TGTGCCTGGAGCTCGACAGGGGAACAGCCCCAGCATTTT
.,TRBD2,TRBV5-1,TRBJ2-7,CASSLSGGTYEQYF,TGCGCCAGCAGCTTGTCGGGAGGGACCTACGAGCAGTACTTC
.,TRBD1,TRBV7-9,TRBJ1-1,CASSLVGGGNPEAFF,TGTGCCAGCAGCTTGGTAGGGGGCGGTAACCCTGAAGCTTTCTTT
.,TRBD1,TRBV19,TRBJ2-1,CASSGVQGNTYNEQFF,TGTGCCAGTAGTGGGGTACAGGGGAACACCTACAATGAGCAGTTCTTC
.,TRBD1,TRBV18,TRBJ1-3,CASSPRQGGTGNTIYF,TGTGCCAGCTCTCCTCGACAGGGAGGCACTGGAAACACCATATATTTT
.,TRBD1,TRBV15,TRBJ2-1,CATSRTGTGNNEQFF,TGTGCCACCAGCAGAACCGGGACAGGGAACAATGAGCAGTTCTTC